The 5 T cell receptor beta chains below all came from one sample that was sequenced in a study of breast tumors, draining lymph nodes, adjacent tissues. TCRdb fed the multiplex PCR reads into MiXCR, producing one record per CDR3 protein. The table includes about 130,000 distinct CDR3 sequences, less than 25% detected once. Samples came from axillary lymph nodes draining the breast cancer. Source material: axillary lymph node tissue. The receptor set was obtained from a female donor with breast cancer. Some clones in this sample may be carry-over from other donors' samples.

This clonotype was recorded at least ten times. The chain carries TRBV12-3 or TRBV12-4 and TRBJ2-1; maybe TRBD1 (6 bases). The ends were cut back, 4 bases at V and 5 bases at J, with 9 bases in the middle. CDR3 size: 13 residues. CDR3 amino acids: CASSYRDNNEQFF. CDR3 nucleotides: TGTGCCAGCAGTTACAGGGACAACAATGAGCAGTTCTTC.

This clonotype came up many times. J is TRBJ1-4 and V is TRBV30, with 9 bases aligning to TRBD1. J lost 5 bases, V lost 2 bases, and 3 bases had no gene match. The CDR3 has 14 residues. Germline V lookup: CDR1 GTSNPN, CDR2 SVGIG (reference sequence). The CDR3 nucleotides read TGTGCCTGGAGTCTCGACAGGGGGAATGAAAAACTGTTTTTT. This codes for CAWSLDRGNEKLFF.

This clonotype was seen ten or more times. This chain connects TRBV6-5 to TRBJ2-7, with TRBD1 matching 10 bases. This CDR3 comprises 13 residues. J gave up 5 bases and V 8 bases, and 6 bases lay outside the gene matches. In germline, CDR1 is MNHEY, CDR2 SVGAGI. CDR3 in DNA: TGTGCCAGCCGCGACAGGGGGCTGGACGAGCAGTACTTC. Amino acids: CASRDRGLDEQYF.

This clonotype appeared a few times. A much larger clone lies one base from this, so it may be a read error. V is TRBV18 and J is TRBJ1-6; D call uncertain. The CDR3 length is 16 residues. Germline V CDR1 and CDR2: KGHSH, LQKENI. V lost 3 bases, J lost 8 bases, and 17 bases lay in between. The CDR3 DNA reads TGTGCCAGCTCACCCTCTCCCGGGTCCGAAGATTCACCCCTCCACTTT. Its translation is CASSPSPGSEDSPLHF.

This clonotype was found many times. V is TRBV14 and J is TRBJ2-1, with TRBD2 identical over 8 bases. J was trimmed by 3 bases and V by 1 base; bases with no gene match: 5. The CDR3 consists of 16 residues. Germline V gives CDR1 SGHDN, CDR2 FVKESK. The CDR3: CASSQAPSGHYNEQFF. The CDR3, as DNA: TGTGCCAGCAGCCAAGCTCCTAGCGGGCACTACAATGAGCAGTTCTTC.